The rows below give T cell receptor beta chains drawn from one sample of a study of neurological immune-mediated disorders. TCRdb fed the 5' RACE reads into MiXCR, producing one record per CDR3 protein. Of 25,000 to 30,000 distinct CDR3 sequences detected, about a sixth appear once; the ten largest clones hold roughly 4.5%. The sequencing input was CD4+ T cells from blood. The origin of the receptors is a female donor with HTLV-1-associated myelopathy (HAM/TSP). CDR3s leave out the opening cysteine and the closing phenylalanine or tryptophan. D genes are given only for firm matches.

D gene,V gene,CDR3 protein
-,TRBV18,ASSPVVPLGEQF
-,TRBV12-3/TRBV12-4,ASSQGETQY
TRBD1,TRBV7-2,ASSTRDRGGNNQPQH
TRBD2,TRBV10-3,AISPWTSGSYNEQF
-,TRBV4-3,ASSQEVTPSYNEQF
-,TRBV28,ASTRQLLDGEQY
TRBD2,TRBV5-1,ASSPTGTSVNIQY
-,TRBV3-1,ASSQGLVAETQY
-,TRBV4-1,ASSRGPVTEAF
-,TRBV14,ASSQEQGPMGYT
-,TRBV6-2/TRBV6-3,ASSFVMNTEAF
-,TRBV29-1,SVAGSLNQPQH
TRBD2,TRBV20-1,SASSHLAGSTDTQY
-,TRBV5-1,SSSLAMGNYGYT
TRBD2,TRBV4-2,ASSQEFLVTSGRNEQF
-,TRBV29-1,SVESWAAYEQY
TRBD1,TRBV7-8,ASSLTGQGGSYGYT
TRBD1,TRBV29-1,SGILRDRGGTNEKLF
-,TRBV4-1,ASSQPTRGAYYEQF
TRBD1,TRBV30,AWRDRWNQETQY
-,TRBV18,ASSSGNPRYEQY
TRBD2,TRBV20-1,SAATSGNEQY
-,TRBV20-1,SARRRRDEGHTVY
-,TRBV14,ASSQVQLRNTIY
TRBD1,TRBV4-2,ASSQVDGTGREKLF
TRBD1,TRBV12-3/TRBV12-4,ASSPDPGTAYNEQF
-,TRBV7-2,ASSLLRGVGYT
TRBD2,TRBV12-3/TRBV12-4,ASSRAGFSYEQY
TRBD1,TRBV12-3/TRBV12-4,ASSRQGVQETQY
-,TRBV5-1,AISWTRVGSYEQN
-,TRBV10-3,AISEPRLAGSLY
TRBD2,TRBV7-2,ASSAPPSGGPTGELF
-,TRBV20-1,SATDRLTSMGETQY
TRBD1,TRBV20-1,SATSERSGTGFNTQY
TRBD1,TRBV2,ASSGTGGYEQY
-,TRBV6-2/TRBV6-3,ASSSPYRNEAF
-,TRBV5-1,ASSSQGTDTQY
-,TRBV5-1,ASSFAGNTGELF
-,TRBV5-1,ASSFSQLSYEQY
TRBD1,TRBV28,ASSFRGAMGTEAF
TRBD1,TRBV18,ASSPVSGQANSPLH
-,TRBV6-5,ASSYIGGGAF
-,TRBV6-1,ASSEALTGTATNKKLF
-,TRBV12-3/TRBV12-4,ASSPRGPGTEAF
-,TRBV5-1,ASHRDMSTDTQY
TRBD1,TRBV2,ASSGQGSTEAF
-,TRBV20-1,SARSGSSSNQPQH
-,TRBV9,ASSFYICSARVSGQETQY
-,TRBV15,ATRIGVNTEAF
-,TRBV6-5,ASSTNRGYGYT
TRBD2,TRBV6-4,ASSDLAGGFDTQY
-,TRBV11-1,ASSPGPDDTQY
TRBD2,TRBV20-1,SAAGLAGGPNTQY
-,TRBV11-3,ASSAGGASKSGNTIY
TRBD2,TRBV4-1,ASSLAAGRTPDTQY
-,TRBV4-1,ASSQASGGDEQY
-,TRBV18,ASSSSVGDGYT
TRBD2,TRBV4-1,ASSLGVAGALAKNIQY
-,TRBV5-6,ASSLKEGPGETQY